The 18 T cell receptor beta chains in this list originate from one sample, sequenced in a study of shared clonotypes between healthy human individuals. TCRdb's table, derived via immunoSEQ multiplex PCR, lists solely in-frame clones and lacks some. Of around 1,900,000 clones in the sample, over 85% were seen once. CD45RO negativity and positive selection for CCR7 defined naive CD8 cells, a population that excluded terminally differentiated effector memory CD45RA+ cells. The sample taken for sequencing was naive CD8+ T cells from PBMCs. The origin of the receptors is a man younger than 35 in good health. Some clones in this sample may be carry-over from other donors' samples.

The chain combines TRBV27 with TRBJ2-7; D is perhaps TRBD1 or TRBD2 (5 bases each). This CDR3 has 14 amino acids. The V end was cut by 5 bases, the J end by 6 bases, with 17 bases between. Germline V gene data show CDR1 as MNHEY and CDR2 as SMNVEV (reference sequence). CDR3 in DNA: TGTGCCAGCAGTCCGATTCCTGGGGGTGGCGAGCAGTACTTC. Protein sequence: CASSPIPGGGEQYF.

This chain connects TRBV25-1 to TRBJ2-2; tentatively, D is TRBD1 (5 bases). There are 15 residues in the CDR3. V was trimmed by 5 bases and J by 7 bases, leaving 17 bases between them. Per the germline V gene, CDR1 is MGHDK and CDR2 is SYGVNS. The CDR3 sequence is CASSLYRIGIGELFF. The CDR3 DNA sequence: TGTGCCAGCAGTTTATACAGGATAGGGATCGGGGAGCTGTTTTTT.

This chain connects TRBV4-3 to TRBJ1-1, with no clear D. Germline values: CDR1 LGHNA, CDR2 YSLEER. The CDR3 totals 16 residues. Trimming removed 0 bases from V and 3 bases from J, with 14 bases in between. CDR3 DNA sequence: TGCGCCAGCAGCCAAGATCGGAACAGCCGCCACACTGAAGCTTTCTTT. This encodes CASSQDRNSRHTEAFF.

CDR3 sequence reads: CASSLLDRRQETQYF. In DNA, the CDR3 is TGTGCCAGCAGCTTACTCGACAGGAGACAAGAGACCCAGTACTTC. The chain couples TRBV7-6 to TRBJ2-5; D possibly corresponds to TRBD1 (6 bases). Trimming pared 2 bases from V and 2 bases from J, leaving 12 bases between. This CDR3 has 15 residues. From germline, CDR1 is SGHVS and CDR2 FNYEAQ.

The CDR3 region is CASLGGGSRGGYTF. CDR3 coding DNA: TGTGCCAGCCTCGGGGGAGGGTCGAGAGGAGGCTACACCTTC. The chain couples TRBV5-8 to TRBJ1-2, with D tentatively TRBD1 (5 bases). This CDR3 spans 14 amino acids. Germline values: CDR1 SGHTS, CDR2 YDEGEE. Deletions cut 7 bases from V and 8 bases from J, with 21 bases between. The complete variable domain, with remaining parts taken from reference TRBV5-8 and TRBJ1-2, reads EAGVTQSPTHLIKTRGQQATLRCSPISGHTSVYWYQQALGLGLQFLLWYDEGEERNRGNFPPRFSGRQFPNYSSELNVNALELEDSALYLCASLGGGSRGGYTFGSGTRLTVV.

The rearrangement uses TRBV9 and TRBJ2-2; 10 positions match TRBD2. Per germline, CDR1 SGDLS and CDR2 YYNGEE. The CDR3 contains 20 residues. V trimming: 3 bases; J trimming: 2 bases; junction bases outside the gene matches: 16. The CDR3 region has the DNA TGTGCCAGCAGCGAGAGTGGCCTAGCGGGAGTGGCCGCCAACACCGGGGAGCTGTTTTTT. It is translated as CASSESGLAGVAANTGELFF.

The chain employs TRBV15 and TRBJ2-3, with no clear D. Germline V gene sequence: CDR1 LNHNV, CDR2 YYDKDF (reference sequence). CDR3 length: 17 amino acids. V lost 5 bases and J 1 base, leaving 19 bases between the germline ends. The CDR3 is CATSSNSWGGGTDTQYF. Here the CDR3 DNA reads TGTGCCACCAGCTCCAACTCGTGGGGTGGTGGCACAGATACGCAGTATTTT.

The table lists this clone with a count of one. The genes are TRBV4-3 and TRBJ2-7, with 9 bases aligning to TRBD1. The germline V gene has CDR1 LGHNA and CDR2 YSLEER. The CDR3 loop spans 17 amino acids. The junction had 8 bases not matched to a gene; V was cut back by 0 bases and J by 2 bases. The CDR3 DNA follows: TGCGCCAGCAGCCAAGATGGGGGGGGACAGGGCCCCTACGAGCAGTACTTC. This codes for CASSQDGGGQGPYEQYF.

The V gene is TRBV6-5, the J gene TRBJ2-7; tentative D call: TRBD1 (5 bases). V was trimmed by 7 bases and J by 0 bases, leaving 13 bases between them. The CDR3 covers 14 residues. Germline V lookup: CDR1 MNHEY, CDR2 SVGAGI. The CDR3 reads CASIRTDNSYEQYF. CDR3 nucleotide sequence: TGTGCCAGCATCCGGACGGACAACTCCTACGAGCAGTACTTC.

This clone appeared once. The V and J genes are TRBV10-3 and TRBJ2-7; 9 bases are shared with TRBD1. The CDR3 consists of 16 residues. Germline V gene sequence: CDR1 ENHRY, CDR2 SYGVKD. J gave up 0 bases and V 6 bases, and 9 bases lay outside the gene matches. The chain's CDR3 is CAIRIFRDRDSYEQYF. The CDR3 region has the DNA TGTGCCATCAGAATCTTCCGGGACAGGGACTCCTACGAGCAGTACTTC.

The CDR3 here is CASSYQGGLTSHEQYF. CDR3 nucleotide sequence: TGTGCCAGCAGCTACCAGGGGGGACTAACTTCCCACGAGCAGTACTTC. The chain combines TRBV7-9 with TRBJ2-7, with D possibly called TRBD1 or TRBD2 (7 bases each). Germline lookup yields CDR1 SEHNR and CDR2 FQNEAQ (reference sequence). V was cut by 4 bases and J by 5 bases, with 21 bases left in between. The CDR3 consists of 16 residues.

V and J are TRBV27 and TRBJ2-2; TRBD2 matches at 11 bases. J gave up 8 bases and V 3 bases, and 5 bases lay outside the gene matches. CDR3 size: 15 residues. Germline CDR1 MNHEY, CDR2 SMNVEV (reference sequence). CDR3 sequence: CASSFLAGGAGELFF. The CDR3 DNA reads as TGTGCCAGCAGTTTCTTAGCGGGAGGGGCAGGGGAGCTGTTTTTT.

The chain uses TRBV11-1 and TRBJ2-1; TRBD2 agrees at 13 bases. V gave up 5 bases and J gave up 5 bases; unmatched junction bases: 3. This CDR3 has 15 amino acids. Germline CDR1 and CDR2: SGHAT and FQDESV (reference sequence). Here the CDR3 reads CASSLLAGGDNEQFF. CDR3 DNA sequence: TGTGCCAGCAGCCTACTAGCGGGAGGGGACAATGAGCAGTTCTTC.

The V gene is TRBV14, the J gene TRBJ1-3; no clear D. The germline V gene has CDR1 SGHDN and CDR2 FVKESK. V lost 3 bases and J lost 1, with 19 bases in between. This CDR3 contains 18 residues. The CDR3, as DNA: TGTGCCAGCAGCCACTCAGGTCTTGCCGGGTCGTCTGGAAACACCATATATTTT. Translation: CASSHSGLAGSSGNTIYF.

The CDR3 reads CASSRLLGEETQYF. The CDR3 DNA reads as TGCGCCAGCAGCCGCCTTCTAGGGGAAGAGACCCAGTACTTC. This chain uses TRBV4-3 with TRBJ2-5; weak D call: TRBD1 (5 bases). Trimming stripped 4 bases from V and 3 bases from J, with 12 bases between. The CDR3 has 14 amino acids. Germline loops: CDR1 LGHNA, CDR2 YSLEER.

This clone appeared a single time. The chain joins TRBV19 to TRBJ1-2; D is ambiguous. From germline, CDR1 is LNHDA and CDR2 SQIVND (reference sequence). This CDR3 spans 15 amino acids. Trimming stripped 3 bases from V and 3 bases from J, with 14 bases between. The CDR3 sequence is CASSMESISDYGYTF. The DNA for the CDR3 is TGTGCCAGTAGTATGGAATCGATATCCGACTATGGCTACACCTTC.

CDR3 sequence: CAARGGDRRLFF. Written as DNA, the CDR3 is TGTGCCGCCCGGGGGGGCGACCGGAGACTGTTTTTT. The chain is built from TRBV19 and TRBJ1-4; the D gene is possibly TRBD1 (6 bases). Germline V gene lookup returns CDR1 LNHDA and CDR2 SQIVND (reference sequence). V was clipped by 11 bases and J by 13 bases, with 20 bases between them. The CDR3 covers 12 residues.

The J gene is TRBJ2-1, the V gene TRBV5-1; 9 bases agree with TRBD1. This CDR3 has 15 residues. After removal of 3 bases from V and 8 bases from J, the junction contained 9 bases not matched to a gene. The V gene's germline CDR1 is SGHRS and CDR2 YFSETQ. The chain's CDR3 is CASSSWTGEIDEQFF. CDR3 DNA: TGCGCCAGCAGCTCCTGGACAGGGGAGATCGATGAGCAGTTCTTC.